These T cell receptor beta chains were read from a single sample in a study of blood T cell repertoires in COVID-19. Profiled with immunoSEQ multiplex PCR; TCRdb holds only in-frame clones, not every one. The data contain 65,000 to 80,000 clones, roughly 88% of them singletons. Source material: peripheral blood. These receptors all come from a man in his thirties or forties with acute or convalescent COVID-19. Each CDR3 is given with its conserved first and last residue. A D gene is named only where the DNA matches it firmly. Size is omitted from some rows. Given values are once, few, many or a class for expanded clones.

j_call | v_call | d_call | clone_size | cdr3_aa | cdr3_nt
TRBJ2-4 | TRBV4-2 | - | - | CASSQEPMVSPAKNIQYF | TGTGCCAGCAGCCAAGAACCCATGGTTAGTCCGGCCAAAAACATTCAGTACTTC
TRBJ1-2 | TRBV20-1 | - | - | CSASVTPGGDYGYTF | TGCAGTGCTAGTGTAACGCCCGGAGGTGACTATGGCTACACCTTC
TRBJ1-6 | TRBV27 | - | once | CASSLFFGQGGNSPLHF | TGTGCCAGCAGTTTATTCTTCGGGCAGGGCGGTAATTCACCCCTCCACTTT
TRBJ1-4 | TRBV19 | TRBD1 | - | CASSDRDRDEKLFF | TGTGCCAGTAGTGACCGGGACAGGGATGAAAAACTGTTTTTT
TRBJ1-3 | TRBV14 | - | - | CASSQGLGVSGNTIYF | TGTGCCAGCAGCCAAGGGTTGGGAGTTTCGGGAAACACCATATATTTT
TRBJ1-3 | TRBV4-3 | - | - | CASSQEGQRRISGNTIYF | TGCGCCAGCAGCCAAGAGGGTCAGCGTAGAATCTCTGGAAACACCATATATTTT
TRBJ2-7 | TRBV5-6 | TRBD2 | - | CASSSLAGASGYSYEQYF | TGTGCCAGCAGCTCCCTAGCGGGAGCCTCCGGTTACTCCTACGAGCAGTACTTC
TRBJ1-6 | TRBV5-1 | TRBD1 | - | CASSTRGQGNSPLHF | TGCGCCAGCAGCACGCGGGGACAGGGGAATTCACCCCTCCACTTT
TRBJ2-2 | TRBV5-4 | TRBD1 | - | CASSPDQGADGELFF | TGTGCCAGCAGCCCAGATCAGGGGGCCGACGGGGAGCTGTTTTTT
TRBJ2-4 | TRBV18 | TRBD2 | - | CASSLRTSGVQTIQNIQYF | TGTGCCAGCTCACTTCGGACTAGCGGGGTACAAACGATTCAAAACATTCAGTACTTC
TRBJ2-1 | TRBV3-1/TRBV3-2 | - | few | CASRGTPYNEQFF | TGTGCCAGCAGAGGGACACCCTACAATGAGCAGTTCTTC
TRBJ1-4 | TRBV15 | TRBD1 | once | CATSRGQDAEKLFF | TGTGCCACCAGTAGGGGGCAAGACGCTGAAAAACTGTTTTTT
TRBJ1-2 | TRBV5-1 | - | - | CASSLGYTGSSLGYTF | TGCGCCAGCAGCTTGGGATATACAGGGTCGTCTCTCGGCTACACCTTC
TRBJ2-5 | TRBV5-8 | TRBD1 | once | CASSLIRGQGQETQYF | TGTGCCAGCAGCTTGATTAGGGGACAGGGACAAGAGACCCAGTACTTC
TRBJ1-3 | TRBV5-4 | TRBD1 | once | CASSARTGSDTIYF | TGTGCCAGCAGCGCCAGGACAGGGAGTGACACCATATATTTT
TRBJ2-2 | TRBV7-8 | TRBD1 | - | CASSFTQGAIGELFF | TGTGCCAGCAGCTTTACACAGGGGGCCATCGGGGAGCTGTTTTTT